The clone carrying this T cell receptor (beta chain) was detected a few times. Antigen: not known. This record comes from a study of blood T cells in healthy people across ages. The study's findings and limits: In older individuals, TCR beta diversity per million T cells was lower, falling roughly linearly with age. Long-lived donors had more naive CD4+ cells and higher diversity than aged donors.

The CDR3 spans 15 residues. Germline V gene lookup returns CDR1 SEHNR and CDR2 FQNEAQ (reference sequence). Trimming shortened V by 6 bases and J by 5 bases, and 19 bases separated the two germline ends. Together with a sample-barcoded 5' primer, a J-beta primer mix was included in a second PCR lasting about 7 to 11 cycles. TCRdb reprocessed the 5' RACE reads via MiXCR and lists one record per CDR3 protein. The sample has hundreds of thousands of distinct CDR3 sequences, roughly a quarter seen once. The sequence was obtained from a woman between 70 and 85 years old in good health. V gene TRBV7-9 combines with J gene TRBJ1-1; D is possibly TRBD1 (6 bases). Sequencing was carried out using blood. CDR3 amino acids: CASRDSFFLETEAFF. The DNA of the CDR3 is TGTGCCAGCAGGGACAGCTTCTTTCTCGAGACTGAAGCTTTCTTT.